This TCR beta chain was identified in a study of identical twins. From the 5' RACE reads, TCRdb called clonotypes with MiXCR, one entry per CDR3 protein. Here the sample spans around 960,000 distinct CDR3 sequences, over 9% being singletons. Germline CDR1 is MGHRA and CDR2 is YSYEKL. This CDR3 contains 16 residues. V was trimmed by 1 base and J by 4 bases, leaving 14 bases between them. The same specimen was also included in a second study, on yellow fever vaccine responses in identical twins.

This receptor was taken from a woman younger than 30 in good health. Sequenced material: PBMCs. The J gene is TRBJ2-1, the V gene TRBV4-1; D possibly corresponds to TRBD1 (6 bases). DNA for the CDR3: TGCGCCAGCAGCCAAGCCGGACAGACTACTTACAATGAGCAGTTCTTC. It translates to CASSQAGQTTYNEQFF.